This is a list of T cell receptor beta chains from one sample in a study of neurological immune-mediated disorders. TCRdb recomputed calls from the 5' RACE reads with MiXCR, one row per CDR3 protein. This table holds around 50,000 distinct CDR3 sequences, 13% found once. The sequencing input was PBMCs. Receptors were obtained from a male donor with HTLV-1-associated myelopathy (HAM/TSP). CDR3s include the opening cysteine and the closing phenylalanine or tryptophan. The order of the fields is J gene, D gene, clone size, V gene, CDR3 protein, CDR3 DNA. D genes are given only for firm matches. The listing skips clone size in some rows; elsewhere it reads once, few, many or a size class.

>TRBJ2-3|NA|many|TRBV7-2
CASSPHPAGSLGDTQYF
TGTGCCAGCAGCCCCCACCCGGCTGGGAGCCTTGGGGATACGCAGTATTTT
>TRBJ1-5|TRBD1|many|TRBV28
CATGQGNQPQHF
TGTGCCACCGGACAGGGGAATCAGCCCCAGCATTTT
>TRBJ2-7|NA|many|TRBV29-1
CSVEEPGLQYEQYF
TGCAGCGTTGAAGAACCAGGACTCCAATACGAGCAGTACTTC
>TRBJ2-7|TRBD1|many|TRBV6-2/TRBV6-3
CASSFYRGLEEQYF
TGTGCCAGCAGTTTCTACAGGGGTTTAGAAGAGCAGTACTTC
>TRBJ2-7|TRBD2|many|TRBV7-8
CASSGLGSGESYEQYF
TGTGCCAGCAGCGGCCTGGGAAGCGGGGAGTCCTACGAGCAGTACTTC
>TRBJ2-3|NA|many|TRBV5-1
CASSLVVDTQYF
TGCGCCAGCAGCTTGGTGGTAGATACGCAGTATTTT
>TRBJ2-4|TRBD2|NA|TRBV4-3
CASSHGLAGAKNIQYF
TGCGCCAGCAGCCATGGACTAGCGGGGGCTAAAAACATTCAGTACTTC
>TRBJ2-2|TRBD2|many|TRBV5-4
CASSPSGGRNTGELFF
TGTGCCAGCAGCCCTTCGGGGGGGCGGAACACCGGGGAGCTGTTTTTT
>TRBJ2-4|TRBD1|many|TRBV20-1
CSADRARAKNIQYF
TGCAGTGCTGACAGGGCTAGGGCCAAAAACATTCAGTACTTC
>TRBJ1-4|TRBD1|many|TRBV20-1
CSVRTGGLNEKLFF
TGCAGTGTTCGGACAGGGGGCTTGAATGAAAAACTGTTTTTT
>TRBJ2-1|TRBD2|NA|TRBV7-2
CASSLAISGGFYNEQFF
TGTGCCAGCAGCTTAGCTATTAGCGGGGGATTCTACAATGAGCAGTTCTTC